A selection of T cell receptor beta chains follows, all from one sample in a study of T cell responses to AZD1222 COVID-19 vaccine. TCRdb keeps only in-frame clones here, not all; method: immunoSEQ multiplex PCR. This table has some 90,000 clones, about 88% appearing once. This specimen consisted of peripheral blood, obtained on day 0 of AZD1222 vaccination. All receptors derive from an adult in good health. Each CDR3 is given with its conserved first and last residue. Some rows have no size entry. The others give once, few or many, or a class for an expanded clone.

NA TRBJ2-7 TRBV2 CASSVTHEQYF
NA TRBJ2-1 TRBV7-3 CASSLGTGGGNEQFF
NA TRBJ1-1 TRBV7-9 CASSPPLRGNTEAFF
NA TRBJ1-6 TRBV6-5 CASSYSPGPNSPLHF
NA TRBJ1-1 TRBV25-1 CASLWNTEAFF
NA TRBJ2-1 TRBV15 CATSREGAGGWNEQFF
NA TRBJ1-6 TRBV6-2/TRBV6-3 CASSRDRGNSPLHF
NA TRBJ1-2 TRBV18 CASSVQSGGYTF
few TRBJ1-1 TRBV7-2 CASRRDRGTEAFF
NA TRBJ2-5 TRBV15 CATSGWSGEETQYF
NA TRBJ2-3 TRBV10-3 CATTDQGARDTQYF
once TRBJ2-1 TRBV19 CASSPPLGYNEQFF
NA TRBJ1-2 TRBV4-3 CASSQERVNYGYTF
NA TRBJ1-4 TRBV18 CASSPLQGDEKLFF
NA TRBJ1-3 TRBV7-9 CASSRADSGNTIYF
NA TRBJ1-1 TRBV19 CASSRTGAVTEAFF
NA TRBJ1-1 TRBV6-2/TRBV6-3 CASSPTGTEAFF
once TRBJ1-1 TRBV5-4 CASSPGQGVRTEAFF
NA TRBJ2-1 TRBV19 CASSGGLAGEGEQFF
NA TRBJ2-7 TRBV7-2 CASSFPSSGTTYEQYF
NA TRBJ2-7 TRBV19 CASRRGQGTVEQYF
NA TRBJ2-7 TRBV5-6 CASSPGQGAYEQYF
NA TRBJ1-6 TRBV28 CASSFPPGQGLTTYNSPLHF
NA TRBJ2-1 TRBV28 CATLTSGVYNEQFF
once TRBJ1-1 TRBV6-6 CASSYGQGGTEAFF
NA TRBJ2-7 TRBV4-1 CASSLGLASLSEQYF
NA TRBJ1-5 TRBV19 CASSWGSGGNQPQHF
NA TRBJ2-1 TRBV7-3 CASSLSVNGEQFF
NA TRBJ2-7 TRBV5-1 CASSLGQGMGEQYF
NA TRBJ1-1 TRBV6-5 CASSYSTGTADTEAFF
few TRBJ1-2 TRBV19 CASSATGGADYGYTF
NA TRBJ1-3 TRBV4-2 CASSTEEGGGSGNTIYF
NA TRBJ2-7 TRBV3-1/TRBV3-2 CASSHDSYEQYF
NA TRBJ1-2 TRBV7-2 CASSPGRGLGYGYTF
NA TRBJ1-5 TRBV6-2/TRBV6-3 CASSRGNFNQPQHF
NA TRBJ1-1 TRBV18 CASSPPSSGTEAFF
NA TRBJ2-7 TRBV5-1 CASSPRGDYEQYF
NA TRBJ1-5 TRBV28 CASSPLAGYQPQHF
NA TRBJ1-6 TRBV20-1 CSASARVRSYNSPLHF
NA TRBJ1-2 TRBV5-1 CASSENEVYGYTF
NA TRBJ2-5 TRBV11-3 CASSLEGETQYF
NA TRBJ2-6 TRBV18 CASSPAGLSSGANVLTF
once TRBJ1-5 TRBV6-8 CASWRQGLEPQHF
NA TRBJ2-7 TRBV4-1 CASSPRTGPYEQYF
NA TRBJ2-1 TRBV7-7 CASSLGGDEQFF
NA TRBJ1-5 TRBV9 CASSVVPDRDASHQPQHF
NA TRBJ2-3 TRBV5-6 CASSLVDTDTQYF
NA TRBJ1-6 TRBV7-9 CASRRTENNSPLHF
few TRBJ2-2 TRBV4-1 CASSQAGTGWTGELFF
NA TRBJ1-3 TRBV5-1 CASSLVGVGNTIYF
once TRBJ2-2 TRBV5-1 CASSPLTGAHGELFF
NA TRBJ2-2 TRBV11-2 CASSLDLGFTGELFF
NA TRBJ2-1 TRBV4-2 CASSQYLSGGTTYNEQFF
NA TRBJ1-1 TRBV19 CASSMWAQLNTEAFF
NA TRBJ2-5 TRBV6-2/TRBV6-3 CASSDETQYF
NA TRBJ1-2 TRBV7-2 CASSLGLGTYGYTF
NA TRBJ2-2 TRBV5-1 CASSLGDSNTGELFF
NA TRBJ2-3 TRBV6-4 CASSDRAGRSTDTQYF
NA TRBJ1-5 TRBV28 CASSLGGQGAINQPQHF